This record concerns one T cell receptor (beta chain) sequence. Study processing details: Estimation of nucleated cell counts relied on the amplification of reference gene primers. Profiled with immunoSEQ multiplex PCR; TCRdb holds only in-frame clones, not every one. V and J calls and clone size are copied from that table; D and trimming were computed from the DNA. This table holds roughly 310,000 clones, 88% found once. This record belongs to a study of blood T cell repertoires in COVID-19. CDR1 SGHNT and CDR2 YYREEE come from the germline V gene (reference sequence). This CDR3 is built from 15 residues. The ends were cut back, 0 bases at V and 5 bases at J, with 14 bases in the middle.

The source of this sequence is a woman aged 50 to 65 with active or convalescent COVID-19. This chain links TRBV5-4 with TRBJ2-5; the D gene is possibly TRBD2 (5 bases). The sequencing sample was made of peripheral blood. The DNA for the CDR3 is TGTGCCAGCAGCTTGGTTAGCGTGCCTGGGGAGACCCAGTACTTC. It specifies CASSLVSVPGETQYF. The full variable domain, in which reference TRBV5-4 and TRBJ2-5 provide the parts outside the CDR3, is ETGVTQSPTHLIKTRGQQVTLRCSSQSGHNTVSWYQQALGQGPQFIFQYYREEENGRGNFPPRFSGLQFPNYSSELNVNALELDDSALYLCASSLVSVPGETQYFGPGTRLLVL.